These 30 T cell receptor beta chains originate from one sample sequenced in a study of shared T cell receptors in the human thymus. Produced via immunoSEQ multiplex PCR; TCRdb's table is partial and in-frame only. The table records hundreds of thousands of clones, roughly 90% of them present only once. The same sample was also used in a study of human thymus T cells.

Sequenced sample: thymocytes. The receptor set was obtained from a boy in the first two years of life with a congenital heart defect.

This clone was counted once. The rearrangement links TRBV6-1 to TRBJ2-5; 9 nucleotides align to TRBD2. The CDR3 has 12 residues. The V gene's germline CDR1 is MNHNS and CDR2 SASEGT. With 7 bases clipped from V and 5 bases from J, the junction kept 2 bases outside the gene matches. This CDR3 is CASMRGGETQYF. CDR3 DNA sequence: TGTGCCAGCATGCGGGGGGGGGAGACCCAGTACTTC.

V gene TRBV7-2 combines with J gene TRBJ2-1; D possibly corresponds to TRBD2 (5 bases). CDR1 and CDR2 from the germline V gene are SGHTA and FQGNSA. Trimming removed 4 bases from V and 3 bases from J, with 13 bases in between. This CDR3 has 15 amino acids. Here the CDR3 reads CASSSRKRYYNEQFF. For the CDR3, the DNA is TGTGCCAGCAGCTCGAGAAAGCGGTACTACAATGAGCAGTTCTTC.

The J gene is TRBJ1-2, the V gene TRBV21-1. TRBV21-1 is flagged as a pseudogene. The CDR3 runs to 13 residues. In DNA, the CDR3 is TGTGCCAGCAGCCTGGGGCGGGGGAAAGGCTACACCTTC. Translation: CASSLGRGKGYTF.

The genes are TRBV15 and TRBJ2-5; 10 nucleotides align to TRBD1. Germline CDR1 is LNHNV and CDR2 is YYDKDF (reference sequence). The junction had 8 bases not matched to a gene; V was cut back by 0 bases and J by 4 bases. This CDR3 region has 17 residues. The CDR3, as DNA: TGTGCCACCAGCAGAGATGCCCGAGACAGGGGGCCAGAGACCCAGTACTTC. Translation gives CATSRDARDRGPETQYF.

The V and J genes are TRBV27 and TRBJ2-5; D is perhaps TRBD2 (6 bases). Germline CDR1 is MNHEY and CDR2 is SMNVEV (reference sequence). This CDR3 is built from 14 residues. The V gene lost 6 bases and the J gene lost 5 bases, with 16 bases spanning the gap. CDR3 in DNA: TGTGCCAGCAGCCGGGGAGGCGGGAAGGAGACCCAGTACTTC. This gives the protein CASSRGGGKETQYF.

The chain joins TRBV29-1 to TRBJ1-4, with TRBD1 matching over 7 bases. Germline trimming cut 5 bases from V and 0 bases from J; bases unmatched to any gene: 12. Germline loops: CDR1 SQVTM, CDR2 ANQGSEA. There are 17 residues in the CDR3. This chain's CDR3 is CSVRGQAGDATNEKLFF. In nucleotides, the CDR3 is TGCAGCGTTCGTGGACAGGCCGGGGATGCAACTAATGAAAAACTGTTTTTT.

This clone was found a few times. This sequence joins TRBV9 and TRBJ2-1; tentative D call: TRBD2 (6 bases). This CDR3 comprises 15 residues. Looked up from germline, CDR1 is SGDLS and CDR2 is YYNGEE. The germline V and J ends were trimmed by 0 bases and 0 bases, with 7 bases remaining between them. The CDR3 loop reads CASSVVGGSYNEQFF. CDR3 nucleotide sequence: TGTGCCAGCAGCGTAGTGGGGGGCTCCTACAATGAGCAGTTCTTC.

The CDR3 coding sequence is TGTGCCAGCAGGGAGACTAGCCCCCCAGATACGCAGTATTTT. Translated: CASRETSPPDTQYF. The chain uses TRBV2 and TRBJ2-3, with 7 bases aligning to TRBD2. V shed 6 bases, J shed 4 bases, and the junction held 7 bases outside the gene matches. From germline, CDR1 is SNHLY and CDR2 FYNNEI. This CDR3 region has 14 residues.

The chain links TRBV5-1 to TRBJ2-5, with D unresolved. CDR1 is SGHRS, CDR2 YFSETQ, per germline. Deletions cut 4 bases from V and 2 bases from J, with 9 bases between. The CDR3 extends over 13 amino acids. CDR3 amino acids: CASSPRTQETQYF. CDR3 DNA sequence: TGCGCCAGCAGCCCCCGAACTCAAGAGACCCAGTACTTC.

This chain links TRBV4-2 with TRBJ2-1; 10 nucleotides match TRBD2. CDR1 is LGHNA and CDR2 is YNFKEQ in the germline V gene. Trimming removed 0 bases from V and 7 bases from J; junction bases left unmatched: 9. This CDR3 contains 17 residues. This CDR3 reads CASSQDMSGRATNEQFF. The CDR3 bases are TGTGCCAGCAGCCAAGACATGAGCGGGAGGGCCACTAATGAGCAGTTCTTC.

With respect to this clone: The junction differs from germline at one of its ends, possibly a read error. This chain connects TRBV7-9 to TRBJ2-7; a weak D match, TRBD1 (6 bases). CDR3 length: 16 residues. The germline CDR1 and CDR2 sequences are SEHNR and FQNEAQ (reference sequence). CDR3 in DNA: TGTGCCAGCAGCTTAGGGGACCGGGACAAGTACTACGGGCAGTACTTC. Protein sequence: CASSLGDRDKYYGQYF. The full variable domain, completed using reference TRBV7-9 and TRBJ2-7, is DTGVSQNPRHKITKRGQNVTFRCDPISEHNRLYWYRQTLGQGPEFLTYFQNEAQLEKSRLLSDRFSAERPKGSFSTLEIQRTEQGDSAMYLCASSLGDRDKYYGQYFGPGTRLTVT.

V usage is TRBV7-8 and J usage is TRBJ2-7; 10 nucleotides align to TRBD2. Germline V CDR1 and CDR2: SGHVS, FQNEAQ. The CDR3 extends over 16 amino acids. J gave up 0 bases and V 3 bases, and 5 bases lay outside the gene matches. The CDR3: CASSLASGGLSYEQYF. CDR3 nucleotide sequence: TGTGCCAGCAGCTTGGCTAGCGGGGGCCTCTCCTACGAGCAGTACTTC. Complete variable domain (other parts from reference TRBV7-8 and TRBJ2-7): GAGVSQSPRYKVAKRGQDVALRCDPISGHVSLFWYQQALGQGPEFLTYFQNEAQLDKSGLPSDRFFAERPEGSVSTLKIQRTQQEDSAVYLCASSLASGGLSYEQYFGPGTRLTVT.

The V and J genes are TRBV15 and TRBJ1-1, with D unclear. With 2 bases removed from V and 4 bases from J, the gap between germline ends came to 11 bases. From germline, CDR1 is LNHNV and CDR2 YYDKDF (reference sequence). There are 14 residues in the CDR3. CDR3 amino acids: CATSRQRHTTEAFF. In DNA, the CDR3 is TGTGCCACCAGCAGACAGAGACACACCACTGAAGCTTTCTTT.

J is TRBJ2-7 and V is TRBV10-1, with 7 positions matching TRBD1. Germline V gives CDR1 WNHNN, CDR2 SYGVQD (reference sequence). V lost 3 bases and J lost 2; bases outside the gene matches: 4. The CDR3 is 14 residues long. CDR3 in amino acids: CASSERTGAYEQYF. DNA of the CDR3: TGCGCCAGCAGTGAAAGGACAGGCGCCTACGAGCAGTACTTC.

The DNA for the CDR3 is TGTGCCAGCAGCCCCCGGACTAGCGGGAGAAGGGAGGAGCAGTTCTTC. Its translation: CASSPRTSGRREEQFF. The chain recombines TRBV7-9 with TRBJ2-1; TRBD2 agrees at 13 bases. There are 16 residues in the CDR3. Germline loops: CDR1 SEHNR, CDR2 FQNEAQ (reference sequence). With 5 bases clipped from V and 10 bases from J, the junction kept 11 bases outside the gene matches. The full variable domain, completed using reference TRBV7-9 and TRBJ2-1, is DTGVSQNPRHKITKRGQNVTFRCDPISEHNRLYWYRQTLGQGPEFLTYFQNEAQLEKSRLLSDRFSAERPKGSFSTLEIQRTEQGDSAMYLCASSPRTSGRREEQFFGPGTRLTVL.

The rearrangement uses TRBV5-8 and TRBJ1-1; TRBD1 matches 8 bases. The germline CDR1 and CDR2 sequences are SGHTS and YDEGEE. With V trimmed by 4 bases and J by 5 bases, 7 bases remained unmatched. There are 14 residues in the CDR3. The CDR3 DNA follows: TGTGCCAGCAGCGCCCGACAGGGGAGGACTGAAGCTTTCTTT. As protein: CASSARQGRTEAFF. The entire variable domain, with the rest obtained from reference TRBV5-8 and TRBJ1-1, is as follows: EAGVTQSPTHLIKTRGQQATLRCSPISGHTSVYWYQQALGLGLQFLLWYDEGEERNRGNFPPRFSGRQFPNYSSELNVNALELEDSALYLCASSARQGRTEAFFGQGTRLTVV.

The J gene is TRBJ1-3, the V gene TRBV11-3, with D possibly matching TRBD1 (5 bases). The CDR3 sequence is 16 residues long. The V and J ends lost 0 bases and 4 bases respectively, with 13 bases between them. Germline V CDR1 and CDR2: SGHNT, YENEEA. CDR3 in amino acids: CASSLDRQGRGNTIYF. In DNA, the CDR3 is TGTGCCAGCAGCTTAGATCGTCAGGGTCGGGGAAACACCATATATTTT. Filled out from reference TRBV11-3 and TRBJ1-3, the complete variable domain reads EAGVVQSPRYKIIEKKQPVAFWCNPISGHNTLYWYLQNLGQGPELLIRYENEEAVDDSQLPKDRFSAERLKGVDSTLKIQPAELGDSAVYLCASSLDRQGRGNTIYFGEGSWLTVV.

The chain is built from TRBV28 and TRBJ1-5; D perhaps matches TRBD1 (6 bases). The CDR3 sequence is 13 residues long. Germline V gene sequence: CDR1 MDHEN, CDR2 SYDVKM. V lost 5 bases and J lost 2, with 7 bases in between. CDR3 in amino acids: CASSPGGNQPQHF. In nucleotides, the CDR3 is TGTGCCAGCAGTCCAGGGGGCAATCAGCCCCAGCATTTT.

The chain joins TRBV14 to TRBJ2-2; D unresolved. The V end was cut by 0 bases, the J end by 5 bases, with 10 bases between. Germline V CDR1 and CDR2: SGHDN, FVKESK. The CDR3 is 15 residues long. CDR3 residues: CASSQEGNGTGELFF. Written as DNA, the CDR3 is TGTGCCAGCAGCCAAGAAGGAAACGGGACCGGGGAGCTGTTTTTT.

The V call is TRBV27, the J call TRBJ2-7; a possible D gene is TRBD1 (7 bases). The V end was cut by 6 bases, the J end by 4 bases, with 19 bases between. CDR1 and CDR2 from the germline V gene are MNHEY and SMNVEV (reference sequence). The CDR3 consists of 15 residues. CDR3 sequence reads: CASSLKGGGSYEQYF. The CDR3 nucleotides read TGTGCCAGCAGCCTGAAAGGAGGGGGCAGTTACGAGCAGTACTTC.

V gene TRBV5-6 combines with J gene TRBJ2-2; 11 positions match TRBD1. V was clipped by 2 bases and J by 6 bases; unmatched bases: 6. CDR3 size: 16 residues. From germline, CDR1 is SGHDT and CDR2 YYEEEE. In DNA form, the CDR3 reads TGTGCCAGCAGCTTTCGGGGACAGGGGGGTTCCGGGGAGCTGTTTTTT. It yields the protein CASSFRGQGGSGELFF.

Here the CDR3 reads CASSPPGLAGGPSYEQYF. CDR3 coding DNA: TGTGCCAGCTCACCACCGGGTCTAGCGGGAGGCCCCTCCTACGAGCAGTACTTC. This chain uses TRBV18 with TRBJ2-7, with TRBD2 identical over 11 bases. The CDR3 is made up of 18 amino acids. Germline-derived CDR1 and CDR2 are KGHSH and LQKENI. J gave up 0 bases and V 0 bases, and 7 bases lay outside the gene matches.

CDR3 sequence (DNA): TGTGCCAGCATCAGGGACAGTTCCTACGAGCAGTACTTC. Translated: CASIRDSSYEQYF. The chain employs TRBV6-1 and TRBJ2-7, with TRBD1 identical over 7 bases. The CDR3 is made up of 13 amino acids. Trimming removed 7 bases from V and 1 base from J; junction bases left unmatched: 4. Per germline, CDR1 MNHNS and CDR2 SASEGT.

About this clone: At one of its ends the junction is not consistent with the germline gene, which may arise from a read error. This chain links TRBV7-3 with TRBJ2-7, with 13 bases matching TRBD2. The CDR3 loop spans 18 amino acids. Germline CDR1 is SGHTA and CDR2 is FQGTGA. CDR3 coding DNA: TGTGCCAGCACCTTACTAGCGGGAGGGCCCCTGTACTCCTACGAGCAGTACTTC. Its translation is CASTLLAGGPLYSYEQYF. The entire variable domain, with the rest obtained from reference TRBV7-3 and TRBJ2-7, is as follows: GAGVSQTPSNKVTEKGKYVELRCDPISGHTALYWYRQSLGQGPEFLIYFQGTGAADDSGLPNDRFFAVRPEGSVSTLKIQRTERGDSAVYLCASTLLAGGPLYSYEQYFGPGTRLTVT.

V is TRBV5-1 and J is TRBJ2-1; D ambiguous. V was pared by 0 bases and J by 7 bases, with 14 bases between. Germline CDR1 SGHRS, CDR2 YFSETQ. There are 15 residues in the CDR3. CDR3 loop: CASSLVRPEDNEQFF. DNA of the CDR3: TGCGCCAGCAGCTTGGTTCGCCCCGAGGATAATGAGCAGTTCTTC. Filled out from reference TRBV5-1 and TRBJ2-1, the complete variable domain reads KAGVTQTPRYLIKTRGQQVTLSCSPISGHRSVSWYQQTPGQGLQFLFEYFSETQRNKGNFPGRFSGRQFSNSRSEMNVSTLELGDSALYLCASSLVRPEDNEQFFGPGTRLTVL.

CDR3 protein: CASSRDRGPRGYTF. The CDR3, as DNA: TGTGCCAGCAGTCGGGACAGGGGACCCAGGGGCTACACCTTC. The gene calls are TRBV6-6 and TRBJ1-2, with 10 bases matching TRBD1. The CDR3 has 14 amino acids. Germline values: CDR1 MNHNY, CDR2 SVGAGI (reference sequence). With V trimmed by 5 bases and J by 8 bases, 8 bases remained unmatched.

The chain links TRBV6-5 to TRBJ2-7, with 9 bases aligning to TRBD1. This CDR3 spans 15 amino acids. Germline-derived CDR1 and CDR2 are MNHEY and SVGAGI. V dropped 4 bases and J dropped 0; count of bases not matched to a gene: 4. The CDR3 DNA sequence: TGTGCCAGCAGTTCGCACAGGGGGCACTCCTACGAGCAGTACTTC. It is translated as CASSSHRGHSYEQYF.

CDR3 nucleotide sequence: TGTGCCAGGTCCCATGGTGGGGGCGAGGACATTCAGTACTTC. Translated: CARSHGGGEDIQYF. The chain has TRBV27 and TRBJ2-4; maybe TRBD1 (6 bases). V was cut by 9 bases and J by 8 bases, with 20 bases left in between. Germline V gene sequence: CDR1 MNHEY, CDR2 SMNVEV (reference sequence). CDR3 length: 14 amino acids.

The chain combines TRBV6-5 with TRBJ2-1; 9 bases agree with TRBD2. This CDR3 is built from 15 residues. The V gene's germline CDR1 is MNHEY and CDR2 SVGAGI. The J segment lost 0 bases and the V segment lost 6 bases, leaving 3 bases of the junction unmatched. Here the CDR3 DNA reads TGTGCCAGCAGGAATAGCGGGGGCTCCTACAATGAGCAGTTCTTC. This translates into CASRNSGGSYNEQFF.

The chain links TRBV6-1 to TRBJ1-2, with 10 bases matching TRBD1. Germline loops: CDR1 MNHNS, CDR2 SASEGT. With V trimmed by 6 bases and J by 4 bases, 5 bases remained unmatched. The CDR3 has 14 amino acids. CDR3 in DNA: TGTGCCAGCAGCACGACAGGGGGCGCCTATGGCTACACCTTC. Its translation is CASSTTGGAYGYTF.